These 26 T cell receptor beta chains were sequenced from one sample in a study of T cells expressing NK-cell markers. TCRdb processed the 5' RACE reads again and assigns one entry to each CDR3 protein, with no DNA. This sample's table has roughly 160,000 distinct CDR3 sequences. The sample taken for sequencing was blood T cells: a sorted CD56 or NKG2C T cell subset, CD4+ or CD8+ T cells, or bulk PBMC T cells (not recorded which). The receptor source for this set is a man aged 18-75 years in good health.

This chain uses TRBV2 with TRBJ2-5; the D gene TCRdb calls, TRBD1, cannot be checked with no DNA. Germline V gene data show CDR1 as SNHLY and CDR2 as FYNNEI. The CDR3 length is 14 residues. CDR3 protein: CARGAGTAQETQYF.

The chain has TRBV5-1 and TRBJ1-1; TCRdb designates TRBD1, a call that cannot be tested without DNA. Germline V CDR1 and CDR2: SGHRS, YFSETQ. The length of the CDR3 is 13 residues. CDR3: CASSNTGVTEAFF.

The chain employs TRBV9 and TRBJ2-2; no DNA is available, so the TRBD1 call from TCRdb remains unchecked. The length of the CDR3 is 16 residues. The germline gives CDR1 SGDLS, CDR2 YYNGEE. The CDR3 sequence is CASSVGRVTNTGELFF.

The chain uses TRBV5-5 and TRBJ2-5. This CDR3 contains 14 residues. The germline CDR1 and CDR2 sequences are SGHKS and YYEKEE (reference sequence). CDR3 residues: CASSLGYGEETQYF.

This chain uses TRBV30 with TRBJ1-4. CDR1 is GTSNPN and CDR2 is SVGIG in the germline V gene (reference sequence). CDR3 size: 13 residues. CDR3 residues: CAYLSSPNEKLFF.

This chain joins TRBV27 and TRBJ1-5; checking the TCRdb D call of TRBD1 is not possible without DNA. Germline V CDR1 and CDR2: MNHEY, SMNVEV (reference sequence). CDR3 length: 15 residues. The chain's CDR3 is CASGSTLRGGQPQHF.

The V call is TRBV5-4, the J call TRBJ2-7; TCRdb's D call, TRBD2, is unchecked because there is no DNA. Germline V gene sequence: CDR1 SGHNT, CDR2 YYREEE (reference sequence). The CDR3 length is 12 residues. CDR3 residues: CASSFSAGEQYF.

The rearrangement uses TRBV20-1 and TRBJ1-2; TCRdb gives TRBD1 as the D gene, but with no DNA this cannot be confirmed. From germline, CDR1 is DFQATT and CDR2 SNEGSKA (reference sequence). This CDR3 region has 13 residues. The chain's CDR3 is CSARIRGEYGYTF.

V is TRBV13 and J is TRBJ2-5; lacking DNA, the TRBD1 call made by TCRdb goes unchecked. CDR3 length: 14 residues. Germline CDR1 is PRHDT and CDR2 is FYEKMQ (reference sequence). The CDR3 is CASSPGQRWGSQYF. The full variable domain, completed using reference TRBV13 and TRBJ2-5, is AAGVIQSPRHLIKEKRETATLKCYPIPRHDTVYWYQQGPGQDPQFLISFYEKMQSDKGSIPDRFSAQQFSDYHSELNMSSLELGDSALYFCASSPGQRWGSQYFGPGTRLLVL.

CDR3 protein: CASSLEVTEAFF. The chain combines TRBV28 with TRBJ1-1. This CDR3 has 12 amino acids. Germline CDR1 is MDHEN and CDR2 is SYDVKM.

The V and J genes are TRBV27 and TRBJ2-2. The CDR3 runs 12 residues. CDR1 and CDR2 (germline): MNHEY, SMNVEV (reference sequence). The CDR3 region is CASRLETGELFF.

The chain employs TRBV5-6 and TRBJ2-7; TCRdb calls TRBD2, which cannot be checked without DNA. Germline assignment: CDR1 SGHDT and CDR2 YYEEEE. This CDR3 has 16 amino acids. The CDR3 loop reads CASSSVSGGVAYEQYF.

Here the CDR3 reads CASSSRAGGADTQYF. The V call is TRBV19, the J call TRBJ2-3; TCRdb reports TRBD2, a call that lacks DNA to check it against. The CDR3 runs to 15 residues. Germline V gene data show CDR1 as LNHDA and CDR2 as SQIVND (reference sequence).

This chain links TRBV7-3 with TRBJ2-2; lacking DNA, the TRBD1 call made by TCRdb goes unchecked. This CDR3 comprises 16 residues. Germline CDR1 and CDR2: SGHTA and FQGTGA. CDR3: CASSLTGTENTGELFF.

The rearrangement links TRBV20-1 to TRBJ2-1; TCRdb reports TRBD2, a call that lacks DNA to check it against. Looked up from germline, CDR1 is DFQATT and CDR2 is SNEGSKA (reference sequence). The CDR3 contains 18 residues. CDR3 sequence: CSARGGGHSRLADGEQFF.

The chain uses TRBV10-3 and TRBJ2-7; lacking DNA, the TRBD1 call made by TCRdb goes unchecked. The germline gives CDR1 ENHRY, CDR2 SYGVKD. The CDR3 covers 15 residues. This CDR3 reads CAISETDRGNYEQYF.

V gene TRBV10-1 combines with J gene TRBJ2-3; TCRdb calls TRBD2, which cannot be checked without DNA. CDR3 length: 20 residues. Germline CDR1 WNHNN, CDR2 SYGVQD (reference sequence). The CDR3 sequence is CASSESDLAGGEVLEDTQYF.

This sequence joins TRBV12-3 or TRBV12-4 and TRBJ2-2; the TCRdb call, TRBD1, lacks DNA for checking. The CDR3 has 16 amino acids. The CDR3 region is CASSLAGRTNTGELFF.

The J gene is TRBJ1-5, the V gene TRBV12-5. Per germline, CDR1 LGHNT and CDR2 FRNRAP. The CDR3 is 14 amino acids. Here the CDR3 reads CASGLGTVNQPQHF.

Here the CDR3 reads CATLDPAGYGYTF. This chain joins TRBV15 and TRBJ1-2. The CDR3 is made up of 13 amino acids. Germline assignment: CDR1 LNHNV and CDR2 YYDKDF (reference sequence). The full variable domain, its missing parts supplied by reference TRBV15 and TRBJ1-2, is DAMVIQNPRYQVTQFGKPVTLSCSQTLNHNVMYWYQQKSSQAPKLLFHYYDKDFNNEADTPDNFQSRRPNTSFCFLDIRSPGLGDTAMYLCATLDPAGYGYTFGSGTRLTVV.

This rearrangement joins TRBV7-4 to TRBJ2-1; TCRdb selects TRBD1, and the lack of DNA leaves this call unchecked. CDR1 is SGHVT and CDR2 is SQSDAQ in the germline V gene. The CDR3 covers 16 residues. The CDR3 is CASSSDQPGTRSEQFF.

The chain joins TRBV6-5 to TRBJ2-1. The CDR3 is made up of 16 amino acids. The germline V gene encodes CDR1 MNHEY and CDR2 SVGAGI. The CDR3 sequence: CASSLRGGELYNEQFF.

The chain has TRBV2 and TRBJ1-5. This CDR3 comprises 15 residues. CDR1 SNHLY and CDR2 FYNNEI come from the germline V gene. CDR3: CASSELVGGGQPQHF.

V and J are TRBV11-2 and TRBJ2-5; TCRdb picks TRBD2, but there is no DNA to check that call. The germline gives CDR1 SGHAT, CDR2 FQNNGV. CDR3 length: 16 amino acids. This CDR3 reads CASSLEYSGGEETQYF.

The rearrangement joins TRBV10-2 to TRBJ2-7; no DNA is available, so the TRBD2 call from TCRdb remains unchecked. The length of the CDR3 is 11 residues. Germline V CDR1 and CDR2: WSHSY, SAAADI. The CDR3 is CASLSGNEQYF.

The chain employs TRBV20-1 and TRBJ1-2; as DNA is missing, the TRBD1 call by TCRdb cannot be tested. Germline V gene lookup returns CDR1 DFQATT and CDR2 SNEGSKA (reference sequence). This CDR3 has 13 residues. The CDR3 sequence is CSAGTDFPYGYTF.